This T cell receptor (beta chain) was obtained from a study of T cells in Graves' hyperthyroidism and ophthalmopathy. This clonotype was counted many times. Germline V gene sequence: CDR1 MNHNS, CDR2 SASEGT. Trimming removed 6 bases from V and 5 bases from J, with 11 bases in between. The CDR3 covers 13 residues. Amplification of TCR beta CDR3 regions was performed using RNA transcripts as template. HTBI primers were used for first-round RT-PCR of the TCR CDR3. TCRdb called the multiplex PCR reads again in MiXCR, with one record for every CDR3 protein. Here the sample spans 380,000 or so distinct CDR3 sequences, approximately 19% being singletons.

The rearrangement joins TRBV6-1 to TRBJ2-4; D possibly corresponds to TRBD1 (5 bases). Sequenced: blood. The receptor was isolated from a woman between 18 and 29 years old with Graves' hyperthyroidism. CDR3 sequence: CASSKTRENIQYF. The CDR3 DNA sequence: TGTGCCAGCAGCAAAACCAGGGAAAACATTCAGTACTTC.